The source of this TCR beta chain is a study of neoadjuvant nivolumab and ipilimumab in lung cancer. The data were produced by immunoSEQ multiplex PCR, yet TCRdb's version contains in-frame clones alone and is incomplete. The sample has around 7,700 clones, about four fifths seen once. Study-wide points: From pretherapy to surgery, tumor richness and clonality rose with dual therapy. TCR receptors were sequenced in few samples.

V lost 3 bases to trimming and J lost 4 bases; unmatched junction nucleotides: 14. This CDR3 region has 17 residues. Germline CDR1 MDHEN, CDR2 SYDVKM. This clone was detected a few times. The antigen is not known. The clonotype was recovered from an adult with non-small cell lung cancer. The chain joins TRBV28 to TRBJ1-1; TRBD1 matches 7 bases. Material: adjacent normal lung tissue, obtained after neoadjuvant nivolumab, alone or with ipilimumab, at or shortly before surgery. CDR3 loop: CASSFGSQGIGFTEAFF. The CDR3 DNA is TGTGCCAGCAGTTTTGGTTCACAGGGGATCGGTTTCACTGAAGCTTTCTTT.